The 15 T cell receptor beta chains given below trace back to one sample, sequenced in a study of T cell repertoires in cytomegalovirus infection. The antigens these receptors bind are not known. TCRdb reprocessed the reads with MiXCR, giving one entry per CDR3 protein. The sample includes approximately 990,000 distinct CDR3 sequences, about a third seen only once; the top ten take 11% to 15%. The source was cultured CD8+ T cells from PBMCs, collected from culture after CMV antigen stimulation. These receptors came from a human donor in good health (CMV status not recorded). Some clones in this sample may be carry-over from other donors' samples.

This chain connects TRBV6-6 to TRBJ2-3; D gene ambiguous. The germline CDR1 and CDR2 sequences are MNHNY and SVGAGI (reference sequence). CDR3 size: 15 residues. V was cut by 9 bases and J by 0 bases, with 16 bases left in between. The CDR3 here is CARTSDIPSTDTQYF. The CDR3 DNA is TGTGCCAGGACCTCGGATATCCCTAGCACAGATACGCAGTATTTT.

The chain links TRBV12-3 or TRBV12-4 to TRBJ2-1, with D uncertain. V was pared by 5 bases and J by 3 bases, with 20 bases between. The CDR3 extends over 17 amino acids. The CDR3 loop reads CASSPDPGRILYNEQFF. In DNA form, the CDR3 reads TGTGCCAGCAGTCCAGACCCTGGCCGTATCCTCTACAATGAGCAGTTCTTC.

In this sample, this clonotype turned up a few times. J is TRBJ2-3 and V is TRBV19; D is unclear. Germline V gene sequence: CDR1 LNHDA, CDR2 SQIVND (reference sequence). Trimming took 2 bases from V and 2 from J, leaving 8 bases between them. The CDR3 is 14 amino acids. The CDR3 loop reads CASSIRQNTDTQYF. The CDR3 DNA sequence: TGTGCCAGTAGTATACGGCAGAACACAGATACGCAGTATTTT. Full variable domain (remainder filled in from reference TRBV19 and TRBJ2-3): DGGITQSPKYLFRKEGQNVTLSCEQNLNHDAMYWYRQDPGQGLRLIYYSQIVNDFQKGDIAEGYSVSREKKESFPLTVTSAQKNPTAFYLCASSIRQNTDTQYFGPGTRLTVL.

This clonotype has a handful of counts. This chain connects TRBV7-9 to TRBJ1-5; D may be TRBD1 (6 bases). The CDR3 loop spans 14 amino acids. Per germline, CDR1 SEHNR and CDR2 FQNEAQ (reference sequence). The ends were cut back, 6 bases at V and 2 bases at J, with 11 bases in the middle. The CDR3 DNA follows: TGTGCCAGCAGATCGGACAGCCGCAATCAGCCCCAGCATTTT. Translating it yields CASRSDSRNQPQHF.

This clonotype was picked up one time. This chain links TRBV19 with TRBJ1-1, with D maybe TRBD1 (6 bases). The germline V and J ends were trimmed by 1 base and 12 bases, with 15 bases remaining between them. The CDR3 is made up of 13 amino acids. The germline gives CDR1 LNHDA, CDR2 SQIVND (reference sequence). The chain's CDR3 is CASSIVQGSGTFF. The CDR3 bases are TGTGCCAGTAGTATAGTGCAGGGGAGCGGTACTTTCTTT.

The chain uses TRBV4-3 and TRBJ2-1; TRBD2 is a possible D gene (5 bases). This CDR3 comprises 16 residues. V lost 0 bases and J lost 3, with 12 bases in between. The germline CDR1 and CDR2 sequences are LGHNA and YSLEER. The CDR3 DNA sequence: TGCGCCAGCAGCCAAGATTACAAGCGGATCTACAATGAGCAGTTCTTC. Protein: CASSQDYKRIYNEQFF.

This clonotype came up many times. The rearrangement uses TRBV6-1 and TRBJ2-3, with D unresolved. The germline V and J ends were trimmed by 5 bases and 1 base, with 16 bases remaining between them. Looked up from germline, CDR1 is MNHNS and CDR2 is SASEGT. CDR3 length: 16 amino acids. The CDR3: CASSPQPAGGTDTQYF. The DNA of the CDR3 is TGTGCCAGCAGTCCCCAGCCAGCTGGAGGCACAGATACGCAGTATTTT.

This clonotype was picked up a small number of times. The chain is built from TRBV28 and TRBJ2-1, with a weak D call TRBD1 (7 bases). Germline assignment: CDR1 MDHEN and CDR2 SYDVKM. V was shortened by 4 bases and J by 7 bases, with 17 bases between the two germline ends. CDR3 length: 15 residues. The CDR3 loop is CASSSDRAAGNEQFF. The CDR3 DNA reads TGTGCCAGCAGTTCAGACAGGGCGGCGGGGAATGAGCAGTTCTTC.

This clonotype appeared a few times. The chain carries TRBV7-9 and TRBJ2-1; 10 nucleotides match TRBD2. V lost 5 bases to trimming and J lost 1 base; unmatched junction nucleotides: 5. Germline values: CDR1 SEHNR, CDR2 FQNEAQ (reference sequence). There are 16 residues in the CDR3. CDR3 region: CASSPASGGSYNEQFF. The CDR3 DNA sequence: TGTGCCAGCAGCCCTGCTAGCGGGGGTTCCTACAATGAGCAGTTCTTC. Drawing the rest from reference TRBV7-9 and TRBJ2-1, the complete variable domain is DTGVSQNPRHKITKRGQNVTFRCDPISEHNRLYWYRQTLGQGPEFLTYFQNEAQLEKSRLLSDRFSAERPKGSFSTLEIQRTEQGDSAMYLCASSPASGGSYNEQFFGPGTRLTVL.

This chain joins TRBV4-1 and TRBJ2-3; 15 nucleotides align to TRBD2. The CDR3 has 18 amino acids. The trim removed 4 bases at V and 2 bases at J, leaving 7 bases unmatched. Germline V gives CDR1 MGHRA, CDR2 YSYEKL. The CDR3 region is CASSLFGTSGGITDTQYF. The CDR3 region has the DNA TGCGCCAGCAGCCTCTTCGGGACTAGCGGGGGGATCACAGATACGCAGTATTTT.

The rearrangement joins TRBV11-2 to TRBJ2-6, with D perhaps TRBD2 (6 bases). The germline V and J ends were trimmed by 4 bases and 0 bases, with 16 bases remaining between them. The CDR3 consists of 18 residues. Per germline, CDR1 SGHAT and CDR2 FQNNGV. CDR3 region: CASSWRRVGPSGANVLTF. CDR3 DNA: TGTGCCAGCAGCTGGAGGAGGGTTGGACCCTCTGGGGCCAACGTCCTGACTTTC.

The chain has TRBV27 and TRBJ2-2, with TRBD2 as a possible D gene (6 bases). The CDR3 is 15 residues long. Germline lookup yields CDR1 MNHEY and CDR2 SMNVEV (reference sequence). V gave up 5 bases and J gave up 4 bases, with 14 bases separating them. The chain's CDR3 is CASSPSGLSTGELFF. The CDR3, as DNA: TGTGCCAGCAGTCCCTCGGGACTCTCCACCGGGGAGCTGTTTTTT.

In its sample, this clonotype was seen a few times. The V and J genes are TRBV6-2 or TRBV6-3 and TRBJ2-7; D may match TRBD1 or TRBD2 (5 bases each). The V end lost 2 bases, the J end lost 4 bases, and 15 bases lay between the germline ends. This CDR3 has 15 amino acids. CDR1 and CDR2 (germline): MNHEY, SVGEGT. CDR3 sequence reads: CASSYPTTGRYEQYV. The CDR3 nucleotides are TGTGCCAGCAGTTACCCAACAACGGGGCGGTACGAGCAGTACGTC.

This clonotype was found many times. The V and J genes are TRBV6-6 and TRBJ2-3; 7 nucleotides match TRBD2. Germline V lookup: CDR1 MNHNY, CDR2 SVGAGI (reference sequence). V trimming: 6 bases; J trimming: 0 bases; junction bases outside the gene matches: 12. The CDR3 loop spans 17 amino acids. The CDR3 is CASRSSWASGSTDTQYF. Written as DNA, the CDR3 is TGTGCCAGCAGATCGTCCTGGGCTAGCGGTAGCACAGATACGCAGTATTTT.

The rearrangement links TRBV6-2 or TRBV6-3 to TRBJ2-1; TRBD2 matches at 10 bases. V trimming: 2 bases; J trimming: 2 bases; junction bases outside the gene matches: 6. The CDR3 sequence is 17 residues long. Germline V lookup: CDR1 MNHEY, CDR2 SVGEGT. The CDR3 is CASSYREGTSAYNEQFF. In DNA form, the CDR3 reads TGTGCCAGCAGTTACCGAGAGGGGACTAGCGCCTACAATGAGCAGTTCTTC.